These T cell receptor beta chains were read from a single sample in a study of T cell repertoires in cytomegalovirus infection. TCRdb fed the reads into MiXCR, producing one record per CDR3 protein. The top ten clones hold roughly 25% of a sample with about 160,000 distinct CDR3 sequences, 20% to 25% of them seen once. These TCRs are of unknown antigen specificity. Sequencing was performed on CD8+ T cells from cultured PBMCs, taken from culture after CMV antigen stimulation. These receptors were obtained from a human donor in good health (CMV status not recorded). Some clones in this sample may be carry-over from other donors' samples. CDR3s include the opening cysteine and the closing phenylalanine or tryptophan. The D gene is left open where the match is weak. Size is omitted from some rows. Given values are once, few, many or a class for expanded clones.

CDR3nt: TGTGCCACCCTCCGCGAAGCCGCGAACACTGAAGCTTTCTTT
CDR3aa: CATLREAANTEAFF
abundance: .
d_gene: .
j_gene: TRBJ1-1
v_gene: TRBV6-5

CDR3nt: TGCGCCAGCAGCCAAGATGGGCAGGGGCACACCGGGGAGCTGTTTTTT
CDR3aa: CASSQDGQGHTGELFF
abundance: few
d_gene: .
j_gene: TRBJ2-2
v_gene: TRBV4-3

CDR3nt: TGCAGTGCTAGGATGACTAGCGGGGCCTACGAGCAGTACTTC
CDR3aa: CSARMTSGAYEQYF
abundance: few
d_gene: TRBD2
j_gene: TRBJ2-7
v_gene: TRBV20-1

CDR3nt: TGCGCCAGCAGCCAAGAACAGGGGGCGCAGGGAGGCTACACCTTC
CDR3aa: CASSQEQGAQGGYTF
abundance: few
d_gene: TRBD1
j_gene: TRBJ1-2
v_gene: TRBV4-1

CDR3nt: TGTGCCAGCAGTTCGACTAGCCGGCTAGTTGGTGAGCAGTTCTTC
CDR3aa: CASSSTSRLVGEQFF
abundance: .
d_gene: TRBD2
j_gene: TRBJ2-1
v_gene: TRBV7-2

CDR3nt: TGCGCCAGCAGCCAAGTCGGCTACGAGCAGTACTTC
CDR3aa: CASSQVGYEQYF
abundance: few
d_gene: .
j_gene: TRBJ2-7
v_gene: TRBV4-1

CDR3nt: TGTGCCAGCAGCCCCGGGGACAGGGGTGGCGAGCAGTACTTC
CDR3aa: CASSPGDRGGEQYF
abundance: .
d_gene: TRBD1
j_gene: TRBJ2-7
v_gene: TRBV7-3

CDR3nt: TGTGCCAGCAGTTCCTTGGGGGACAGCCAAGAGACCCAGTACTTC
CDR3aa: CASSSLGDSQETQYF
abundance: few
d_gene: TRBD1
j_gene: TRBJ2-5
v_gene: TRBV12-3/TRBV12-4

CDR3nt: TGTGCCAGCAGCTTAGTGGGGACAGGGGGTATGGAAGCTTTCTTT
CDR3aa: CASSLVGTGGMEAFF
abundance: few
d_gene: TRBD1
j_gene: TRBJ1-1
v_gene: TRBV7-2

CDR3nt: TGTGCCAGCAGCTTATTAGGGGCTGGAAATGAAAAACTGTTTTTT
CDR3aa: CASSLLGAGNEKLFF
abundance: few
d_gene: .
j_gene: TRBJ1-4
v_gene: TRBV7-3

CDR3nt: TGTGCCAGCAGCCCTGGAGAAGCGGGGTCGTTCGGGGAGACCCAGTACTTC
CDR3aa: CASSPGEAGSFGETQYF
abundance: .
d_gene: TRBD2
j_gene: TRBJ2-5
v_gene: TRBV7-2

CDR3nt: TGTGCCAGCAGAAGGACTAGCGGGGGGCCGAGAGATACGCAGTATTTT
CDR3aa: CASRRTSGGPRDTQYF
abundance: few
d_gene: TRBD2
j_gene: TRBJ2-3
v_gene: TRBV7-2

CDR3nt: TGTGCCAGCAGCAAAAGAGGGGGTAGCGTCACTGAAGCTTTCTTT
CDR3aa: CASSKRGGSVTEAFF
abundance: .
d_gene: .
j_gene: TRBJ1-1
v_gene: TRBV7-2

CDR3nt: TGTGCCAGCAGCATCGGGACAAGCGGCTACACCTTC
CDR3aa: CASSIGTSGYTF
abundance: few
d_gene: .
j_gene: TRBJ1-2
v_gene: TRBV7-9

CDR3nt: TGTGCCAGCAGCGCGGGGGGCCAAGAGACCCAGTACTTC
CDR3aa: CASSAGGQETQYF
abundance: .
d_gene: TRBD2
j_gene: TRBJ2-5
v_gene: TRBV7-9

CDR3nt: TGTGCCACTTACCGGGACAGGGGAACTTCCACAGATACGCAGTATTTT
CDR3aa: CATYRDRGTSTDTQYF
abundance: few
d_gene: TRBD1
j_gene: TRBJ2-3
v_gene: TRBV7-8

CDR3nt: TGTGCCAGTAGTATCGGAGGGGGCTCCTACAATGAGCAGTTCTTC
CDR3aa: CASSIGGGSYNEQFF
abundance: .
d_gene: .
j_gene: TRBJ2-1
v_gene: TRBV19

CDR3nt: TGTGCCAGCAGTTTACGACAGGTATACGAGCAGTACTTC
CDR3aa: CASSLRQVYEQYF
abundance: .
d_gene: .
j_gene: TRBJ2-7
v_gene: TRBV12-3/TRBV12-4

CDR3nt: TGTGCCAGCAGTGGGAGGAGGACAGGGGCCCATAATCAGCCCCAGCATTTT
CDR3aa: CASSGRRTGAHNQPQHF
abundance: .
d_gene: TRBD1
j_gene: TRBJ1-5
v_gene: TRBV6-2/TRBV6-3

CDR3nt: TGTGCCAGCAGTTTAAACCCGGGCCCTAACTATGGCTACACCTTC
CDR3aa: CASSLNPGPNYGYTF
abundance: few
d_gene: .
j_gene: TRBJ1-2
v_gene: TRBV28

CDR3nt: TGTGCCAGCAGTCCCCCCGGGACGGGACTTTACAATGAGCAGTTCTTC
CDR3aa: CASSPPGTGLYNEQFF
abundance: medium-sized
d_gene: .
j_gene: TRBJ2-1
v_gene: TRBV12-3/TRBV12-4

CDR3nt: TGTGCCAGCACTACCCTAAGGACTAGCGGGGCTTTCGGGGCAGATACGCAGTATTTT
CDR3aa: CASTTLRTSGAFGADTQYF
abundance: few
d_gene: TRBD2
j_gene: TRBJ2-3
v_gene: TRBV6-2/TRBV6-3

CDR3nt: TGTGCCAGCAGTTCGACGGGGGCATACAATGAGCAGTTCTTC
CDR3aa: CASSSTGAYNEQFF
abundance: .
d_gene: .
j_gene: TRBJ2-1
v_gene: TRBV12-3/TRBV12-4

CDR3nt: TGCGCCAGCAGCCAAGACGGCCCGGACGGAGCAACTAATGAAAAACTGTTTTTT
CDR3aa: CASSQDGPDGATNEKLFF
abundance: few
d_gene: .
j_gene: TRBJ1-4
v_gene: TRBV4-1

CDR3nt: TGTGCCAGCAGTTTAGTGACAGGGGAAGACGAGCAGTACTTC
CDR3aa: CASSLVTGEDEQYF
abundance: .
d_gene: TRBD1
j_gene: TRBJ2-7
v_gene: TRBV28